The 26 T cell receptor beta chains below all came from one sample that was sequenced in a study of blood T cell repertoires in COVID-19. The data were produced by immunoSEQ multiplex PCR, yet TCRdb's version contains in-frame clones alone and is incomplete. The sample contains more than 150,000 clones, 65% to 85% of which appear only once. Input material: peripheral blood. These TCRs come from a woman younger than 45 with acute or convalescent COVID-19.

The chain joins TRBV28 to TRBJ2-1, with D perhaps TRBD1 (6 bases). V was shortened by 3 bases and J by 8 bases, with 17 bases between the two germline ends. The CDR3 spans 15 residues. CDR1 is MDHEN and CDR2 is SYDVKM in the germline V gene. DNA for the CDR3: TGTGCCAGCAGTTTCCCCAGGGGTCGTCGGGATGAGCAGTTCTTC. It yields the protein CASSFPRGRRDEQFF.

This clone was observed once. V usage is TRBV3-1 (or the pseudogene TRBV3-2) and J usage is TRBJ2-1; the match to TRBD2 covers 12 bases. This CDR3 has 14 residues. Trimming at V came to 8 bases and at J to 15 bases, leaving 14 bases not matched to a gene. Per the germline V gene, CDR1 is LGHDT and CDR2 is YNNKEL (reference sequence). CDR3 amino acids: CASAQQLAGGSRFF. Written as DNA, the CDR3 is TGTGCCAGCGCCCAACAACTAGCGGGGGGCTCTCGGTTCTTC.

This sequence joins TRBV28 and TRBJ1-2; a possible D gene is TRBD1 (5 bases). The V gene lost 5 bases and the J gene lost 6 bases, with 10 bases spanning the gap. The germline CDR1 and CDR2 sequences are MDHEN and SYDVKM. The CDR3 has 12 amino acids. The DNA for the CDR3 is TGTGCCAGCAGTACAGGCCGCAATGGCTACACCTTC. It codes for CASSTGRNGYTF.

The chain uses TRBV11-3 and TRBJ2-3; D might be TRBD2 (5 bases). Deletions cut 2 bases from V and 11 bases from J, with 14 bases between. This CDR3 spans 13 amino acids. CDR1 and CDR2 from the germline V gene are SGHNT and YENEEA. The CDR3 sequence is CASSLNSAGGQYF. CDR3 coding DNA: TGTGCCAGCAGCTTAAACTCTGCAGGAGGGCAGTATTTT.

This rearrangement joins TRBV10-1 to TRBJ2-1; weak D call: TRBD2 (5 bases). Trimming left V 3 bases short and J 8 bases short, with 8 bases between. The CDR3 is 12 amino acids. The germline V gene has CDR1 WNHNN and CDR2 SYGVQD (reference sequence). CDR3 sequence: CASSDLRDEQFF. CDR3 nucleotide sequence: TGCGCCAGCAGTGACTTGCGGGATGAGCAGTTCTTC.

This chain joins TRBV25-1 and TRBJ2-5, with a tentative D call TRBD2 (6 bases). The CDR3 covers 14 residues. V shed 9 bases and J shed 5 bases, with 19 bases lying between them. Germline CDR1 MGHDK, CDR2 SYGVNS. The CDR3 loop reads CARLLMGEEETQYF. In DNA form, the CDR3 reads TGTGCCAGGCTTCTGATGGGGGAGGAGGAGACCCAGTACTTC.

The chain is built from TRBV6-5 and TRBJ1-1; TRBD1 might be the D (5 bases). V was clipped by 5 bases and J by 7 bases, with 14 bases between them. The germline gives CDR1 MNHEY, CDR2 SVGAGI. CDR3 size: 13 residues. DNA for the CDR3: TGTGCCAGCAGTCGCAGGGAGGGGTTTGAAGCTTTCTTT. It encodes CASSRREGFEAFF.

J is TRBJ1-1 and V is TRBV2; D is uncertain. The V gene's germline CDR1 is SNHLY and CDR2 FYNNEI. The CDR3 loop spans 15 amino acids. V lost 5 bases, J lost 1 base, and 14 bases lay in between. CDR3 sequence: CASSYTGFANTEAFF. The DNA of the CDR3 is TGTGCCAGCAGTTATACCGGGTTTGCGAACACTGAAGCTTTCTTT. The variable domain in full, completed from reference TRBV2 and TRBJ1-1, reads EPEVTQTPSHQVTQMGQEVILRCVPISNHLYFYWYRQILGQKVEFLVSFYNNEISEKSEIFDDQFSVERPDGSNFTLKIRSTKLEDSAMYFCASSYTGFANTEAFFGQGTRLTVV.

This clone came up a few times. The chain combines TRBV6-4 with TRBJ2-7, with D perhaps matching TRBD1 (6 bases). The CDR3 loop spans 13 amino acids. V was pared by 6 bases and J by 6 bases, with 15 bases between. CDR1 MRHNA and CDR2 SNTAGT come from the germline V gene. CDR3: CASSRGATAEQYF. CDR3 DNA: TGTGCCAGCAGCAGGGGCGCCACGGCCGAGCAGTACTTC.

This rearrangement joins TRBV5-1 to TRBJ1-1; D call uncertain. The CDR3 is made up of 12 amino acids. Looked up from germline, CDR1 is SGHRS and CDR2 is YFSETQ. V was cut by 0 bases and J by 10 bases, with 10 bases left in between. This CDR3 is CASSLERSGAFF. CDR3 in DNA: TGCGCCAGCAGCTTGGAAAGAAGCGGAGCTTTCTTT.

The chain joins TRBV24-1 to TRBJ1-2; D perhaps matches TRBD1 (5 bases). Germline values: CDR1 KGHDR, CDR2 SFDVKD. The V end lost 0 bases, the J end lost 4 bases, and 8 bases lay between the germline ends. The CDR3 is 14 amino acids. The CDR3 DNA reads TGTGCCACCAGTGATTTGGGACAATTCTATGGCTACACCTTC. Protein: CATSDLGQFYGYTF.

The chain links TRBV3-1 (or the pseudogene TRBV3-2) to TRBJ1-3; possibly TRBD1 for D (6 bases). V was cut by 4 bases and J by 0 bases, with 13 bases left in between. Germline assignment: CDR1 LGHDT and CDR2 YNNKEL (reference sequence). This CDR3 has 16 amino acids. The CDR3 DNA sequence: TGTGCCAGCAGCCTTACGAACAGGGCCTCTGGAAACACCATATATTTT. Translated: CASSLTNRASGNTIYF.

The chain joins TRBV19 to TRBJ2-7; 7 bases fit TRBD1. V lost 6 bases and J lost 3; bases outside the gene matches: 11. Germline CDR1 LNHDA, CDR2 SQIVND (reference sequence). The CDR3 is made up of 15 amino acids. In DNA, the CDR3 is TGTGCCAGTAGACCGATGACAGGGAACAGCTACGAGCAGTACTTC. Protein product: CASRPMTGNSYEQYF.

The sample holds many counts of this clone. Other DNA sequences in this specimen translate into the identical CDR3. This CDR3 is CASSPGGRDTGELFF. CDR3 sequence (DNA): TGTGCCAGCAGCCCGGGAGGCAGGGACACCGGGGAGCTGTTTTTT. The rearrangement uses TRBV7-9 and TRBJ2-2, with TRBD2 identical over 7 bases. This CDR3 is 15 amino acids long. J gave up 3 bases and V 5 bases, and 6 bases lay outside the gene matches. Germline V lookup: CDR1 SEHNR, CDR2 FQNEAQ (reference sequence). The full variable domain, with the rest looked up from reference TRBV7-9 and TRBJ2-2, is DTGVSQNPRHKITKRGQNVTFRCDPISEHNRLYWYRQTLGQGPEFLTYFQNEAQLEKSRLLSDRFSAERPKGSFSTLEIQRTEQGDSAMYLCASSPGGRDTGELFFGEGSRLTVL.

The rearrangement joins TRBV7-9 to TRBJ1-2, with 7 bases aligning to TRBD1. Per germline, CDR1 SEHNR and CDR2 FQNEAQ (reference sequence). CDR3 length: 15 residues. The V and J ends lost 5 bases and 5 bases, in that order; junction bases with no gene match: 11. CDR3 in amino acids: CASSHITTGNYGYTF. For the CDR3, the DNA is TGTGCCAGCAGCCATATCACGACAGGGAATTATGGCTACACCTTC.

The chain employs TRBV5-1 and TRBJ2-7, with TRBD2 matching 13 bases. From germline, CDR1 is SGHRS and CDR2 YFSETQ. J gave up 5 bases and V 5 bases, and 7 bases lay outside the gene matches. CDR3 length equals 15 residues. Here the CDR3 DNA reads TGCGCCAGCAGACTTCGGACTAGCGGGAGCGACGAGCAGTACTTC. Translated: CASRLRTSGSDEQYF.

The gene calls are TRBV4-3 and TRBJ1-3, with a possible D match to TRBD1 (6 bases). The CDR3 extends over 15 amino acids. The germline V and J ends were trimmed by 1 base and 2 bases, with 9 bases remaining between them. Germline assignment: CDR1 LGHNA and CDR2 YSLEER. CDR3: CASSQATGTGNTIYF. CDR3 coding DNA: TGCGCCAGCAGCCAAGCAACAGGGACTGGAAACACCATATATTTT.

The chain recombines TRBV18 with TRBJ1-1; the D gene is possibly TRBD1 (5 bases). The V gene lost 3 bases and the J gene lost 1 base, with 21 bases spanning the gap. The length of the CDR3 is 18 residues. The germline V gene encodes CDR1 KGHSH and CDR2 LQKENI. CDR3 DNA: TGTGCCAGCTCACCTTTTACCAACAGTGTGGGGCGGAACACTGAAGCTTTCTTT. It translates to CASSPFTNSVGRNTEAFF.

The chain links TRBV15 to TRBJ1-4, with a possible D match to TRBD1 (6 bases). CDR1 and CDR2 from the germline V gene are LNHNV and YYDKDF (reference sequence). The CDR3 has 15 amino acids. V gave up 5 bases and J gave up 2 bases, with 12 bases separating them. The CDR3 reads CATSRRTDTNEKLFF. The CDR3 DNA follows: TGTGCCACCAGCCGAAGGACAGACACTAATGAAAAACTGTTTTTT.

This chain links TRBV6-6 with TRBJ1-1; unclear D gene. Trimming stripped 4 bases from V and 1 base from J, with 7 bases between. CDR3 length: 13 residues. Germline V gene sequence: CDR1 MNHNY, CDR2 SVGAGI (reference sequence). CDR3 DNA: TGTGCCAGCAGTTTAAGAGGGAACACTGAAGCTTTCTTT. Amino acids: CASSLRGNTEAFF.

V and J are TRBV7-6 and TRBJ2-5; 10 bases map to TRBD2. The germline V gene encodes CDR1 SGHVS and CDR2 FNYEAQ. The CDR3 covers 17 residues. Trimming cost V 2 bases and J 5 bases; bases outside gene matches: 11. The CDR3 DNA reads as TGTGCCAGCAGCTTAAGGTCGCAGCGGGGGGGCCTGGAGACCCAGTACTTC. Protein product: CASSLRSQRGGLETQYF.

This clone has only a few counts. The rearrangement joins TRBV7-8 to TRBJ2-3; 11 positions agree with TRBD2. Germline V gene data show CDR1 as SGHVS and CDR2 as FQNEAQ. The CDR3 totals 18 residues. V lost 0 bases and J lost 2; bases outside the gene matches: 7. The CDR3 region is CASSLALRLAGNTDTQYF. CDR3 in DNA: TGTGCCAGCAGCTTAGCCCTACGACTAGCGGGGAACACAGATACGCAGTATTTT. The full variable domain, completed using reference TRBV7-8 and TRBJ2-3, is GAGVSQSPRYKVAKRGQDVALRCDPISGHVSLFWYQQALGQGPEFLTYFQNEAQLDKSGLPSDRFFAERPEGSVSTLKIQRTQQEDSAVYLCASSLALRLAGNTDTQYFGPGTRLTVL.

This chain uses TRBV27 with TRBJ1-5, with 8 bases fitting TRBD1. The CDR3 has 15 amino acids. Germline V CDR1 and CDR2: MNHEY, SMNVEV (reference sequence). The V and J ends lost 6 bases and 6 bases, in that order; junction bases with no gene match: 10. The CDR3 nucleotides read TGTGCCAGCAGGAGACGGGCAGGGGGCGGTCAGCCCCAGCATTTT. It yields the protein CASRRRAGGGQPQHF.

The chain combines TRBV19 with TRBJ1-6; 7 positions match TRBD1. V lost 2 bases, J lost 6 bases, and 13 bases stayed unmatched. The CDR3 has 18 amino acids. Germline V lookup: CDR1 LNHDA, CDR2 SQIVND (reference sequence). Here the CDR3 reads CASSIYPPGTASNSPLHF. Written as DNA, the CDR3 is TGTGCCAGTAGTATATATCCCCCGGGGACAGCGAGTAATTCACCCCTCCACTTT.

This clone was seen a single time. This chain connects TRBV5-4 to TRBJ1-4; 7 bases agree with TRBD1. The CDR3 covers 14 residues. CDR1 and CDR2 (germline): SGHNT, YYREEE (reference sequence). Trimming removed 3 bases from V and 4 bases from J; junction bases left unmatched: 3. The DNA for the CDR3 is TGTGCCAGCAGCTCGGGACAGTTTAATGAAAAACTGTTTTTT. Amino acids: CASSSGQFNEKLFF.

The chain carries TRBV10-3 and TRBJ2-3; no definite D call. This CDR3 has 12 amino acids. The germline V gene encodes CDR1 ENHRY and CDR2 SYGVKD. V dropped 4 bases and J dropped 0 bases, with 2 bases sitting between them. The CDR3 nucleotides are TGTGCCATCAGTGCGAGCACAGATACGCAGTATTTT. Translated: CAISASTDTQYF.